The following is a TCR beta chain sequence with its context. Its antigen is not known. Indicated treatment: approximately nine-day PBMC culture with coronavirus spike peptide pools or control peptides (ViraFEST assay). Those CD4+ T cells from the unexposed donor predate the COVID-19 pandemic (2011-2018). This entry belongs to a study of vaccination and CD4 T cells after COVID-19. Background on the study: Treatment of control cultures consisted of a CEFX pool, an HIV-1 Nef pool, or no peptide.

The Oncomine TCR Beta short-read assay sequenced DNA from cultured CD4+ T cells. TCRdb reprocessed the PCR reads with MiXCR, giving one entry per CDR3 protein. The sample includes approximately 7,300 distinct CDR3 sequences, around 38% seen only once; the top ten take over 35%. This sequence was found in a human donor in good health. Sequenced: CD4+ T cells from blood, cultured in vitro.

CDR3 in amino acids: CASSKDYRASPTGTEKLFF. The CDR3 DNA follows: TGTGCCAGCAGCAAAGACTACAGGGCTTCTCCGACTGGAACTGAAAAACTGTTTTTT. This chain links TRBV7-9 with TRBJ1-4, with D possibly being TRBD1 (6 bases). V gave up 5 bases and J gave up 7 bases, with 29 bases separating them. This CDR3 spans 19 amino acids. Germline assignment: CDR1 SEHNR and CDR2 FQNEAQ (reference sequence).